The TCR beta chain under discussion was sequenced for a study of shared clonotypes between healthy human individuals. CD8 cells classed as naive were CD45RO-negative and positively selected for CCR7, excluding terminally differentiated effector memory CD45RA+ cells. Sequencing used immunoSEQ multiplex PCR; TCRdb keeps in-frame clones, though not all of them. The data contain about 2 million clones, approximately 94% of them singletons. The CDR3 has 14 residues. The V and J ends lost 6 bases and 1 base, in that order; junction bases with no gene match: 2. Germline CDR1 is SNHLY and CDR2 is FYNNEI. This rearrangement joins TRBV2 to TRBJ1-4; 7 bases match TRBD1. Sequenced input: naive CD8+ T cells sorted from blood. This clonotype originated in a man aged 18 to 30 in good health. DNA of the CDR3: TGTGCCAGCAGCGGGACAGAAACTAATGAAAAACTGTTTTTT. Protein: CASSGTETNEKLFF.